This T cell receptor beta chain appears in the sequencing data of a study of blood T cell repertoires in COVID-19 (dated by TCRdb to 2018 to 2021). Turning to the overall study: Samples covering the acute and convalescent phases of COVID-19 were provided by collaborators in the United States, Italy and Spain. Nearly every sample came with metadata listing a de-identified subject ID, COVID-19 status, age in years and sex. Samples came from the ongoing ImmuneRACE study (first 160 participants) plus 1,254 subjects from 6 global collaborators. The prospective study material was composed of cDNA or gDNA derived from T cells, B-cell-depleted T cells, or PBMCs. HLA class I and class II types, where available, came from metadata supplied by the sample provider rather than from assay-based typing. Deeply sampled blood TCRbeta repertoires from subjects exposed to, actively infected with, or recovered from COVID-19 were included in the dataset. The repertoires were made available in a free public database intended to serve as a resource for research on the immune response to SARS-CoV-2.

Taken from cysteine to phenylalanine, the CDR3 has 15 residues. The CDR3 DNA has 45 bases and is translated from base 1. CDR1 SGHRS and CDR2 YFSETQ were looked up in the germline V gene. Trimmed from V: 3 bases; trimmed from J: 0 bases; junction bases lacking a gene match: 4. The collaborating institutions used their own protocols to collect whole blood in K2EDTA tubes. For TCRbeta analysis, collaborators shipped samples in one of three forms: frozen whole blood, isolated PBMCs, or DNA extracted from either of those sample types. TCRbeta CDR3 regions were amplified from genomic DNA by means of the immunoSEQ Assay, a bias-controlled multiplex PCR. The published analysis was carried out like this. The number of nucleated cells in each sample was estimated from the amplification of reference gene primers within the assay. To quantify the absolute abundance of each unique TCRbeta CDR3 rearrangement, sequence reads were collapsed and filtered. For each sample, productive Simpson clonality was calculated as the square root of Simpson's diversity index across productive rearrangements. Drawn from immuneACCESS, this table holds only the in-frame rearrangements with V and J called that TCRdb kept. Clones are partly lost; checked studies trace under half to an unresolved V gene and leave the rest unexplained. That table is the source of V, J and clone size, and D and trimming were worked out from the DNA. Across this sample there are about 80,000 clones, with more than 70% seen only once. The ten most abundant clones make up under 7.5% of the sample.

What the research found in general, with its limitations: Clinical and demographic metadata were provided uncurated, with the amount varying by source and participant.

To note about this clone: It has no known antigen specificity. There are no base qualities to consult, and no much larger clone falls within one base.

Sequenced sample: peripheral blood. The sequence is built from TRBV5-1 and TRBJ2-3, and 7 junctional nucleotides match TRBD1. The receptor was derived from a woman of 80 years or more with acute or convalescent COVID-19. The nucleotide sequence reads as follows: TGCGCCAGCAGCTCGGACAGGTCAAGCACAGATACGCAGTATTTT. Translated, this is CASSSDRSSTDTQYF.